This is a list of T cell receptor beta chains from one sample in a study of post-analysis software for immune sequencing data. TCRdb ran MiXCR on the PCR reads and lists one entry per CDR3 protein. The data contain about 820,000 distinct CDR3 sequences, 53% of them seen just once; the ten biggest clones take up over 4%. The specimen sequenced was blood. The source is a girl between 5 and 17 years old with multiple sclerosis. The CDR3 runs from the conserved cysteine through the conserved F or W. D genes are given only for firm matches. Size is stated for part of the rows, as once, few or many counts, or as a class when the clone is expanded.

v_call	d_call	j_call	clone_size	cdr3_nt	cdr3_aa
TRBV12-5	TRBD2	TRBJ2-4	NA	TGTGCTAGTGGTTTGGCCTCCTACAGAGGACTAGCGGGAACGGAATTGAAAAACATTCAGTACTTC	CASGLASYRGLAGTELKNIQYF
TRBV30	TRBD1	TRBJ2-7	NA	TGTACCTGTGGGACAGAACCCTACAAAGTTTACGAGCAGTACTTC	CTCGTEPYKVYEQYF
TRBV12-3/TRBV12-4	TRBD1	TRBJ1-5	NA	TGTGCCAGCGGTTGGACAGGGCTAGGGGGCAATCAGCCCCAGCATTTT	CASGWTGLGGNQPQHF
TRBV29-1	NA	TRBJ2-1	few	TGCAGCGTTGAGGTGCTGGGTTATGAGCAGTTCTTC	CSVEVLGYEQFF
TRBV20-1	NA	TRBJ1-1	NA	TGCAGTGCGCCCGTCGGGGGGAGGAACACTGAAGCTTTCTTT	CSAPVGGRNTEAFF
TRBV12-3/TRBV12-4	TRBD2	TRBJ2-7	few	TGTGCCAGCAGTCTTGGTGGCGGGGGCTCCTACGAGCAGTACTTC	CASSLGGGGSYEQYF
TRBV29-1	NA	TRBJ1-4	few	TGCAGCGTTGGATATCCACTTGGTGAAAAACTGTTTTTT	CSVGYPLGEKLFF
TRBV15	TRBD1	TRBJ1-5	NA	TGTGCCACCAGGAGGACAGGGGCGGACAATCAGCCCCAGCATTTT	CATRRTGADNQPQHF
TRBV6-1	TRBD1	TRBJ1-5	NA	TGTGCCAGCAGTGAAGTTTGGGTGACGAGGGGGCGTTATCAGCCCCAGCATTTT	CASSEVWVTRGRYQPQHF
TRBV7-9	TRBD2	TRBJ2-7	NA	TGTGCCAGCAGCTTAGGGTACGGCGGGAGCGGTGAGTACGAGCAGTACTTC	CASSLGYGGSGEYEQYF
TRBV27	NA	TRBJ1-5	few	TGTGCCAGCAGTTTGCGACAGTCTGATCAGCCCCAGCATTTT	CASSLRQSDQPQHF
TRBV20-1	NA	TRBJ2-7	few	TGCAGTGCTAGAGATCGGCGTGGTCCCCTCTACGAGCAGTACTTC	CSARDRRGPLYEQYF
TRBV3-1	TRBD1	TRBJ2-7	NA	TGTGCCAGCAGCCAGGACAGGGACTCGAGCTCCTACGAGCAGTACTTC	CASSQDRDSSSYEQYF
TRBV2	NA	TRBJ2-5	few	TGTGCCAGCAGTGGTGACTTCCGGGACAAATTCCAAGAGACCCAGTACTTC	CASSGDFRDKFQETQYF
TRBV20-1	TRBD1	TRBJ2-7	NA	TGCAGTGCTAGAAAAACAGGGGCCGGCTACGAGCAGTACTTC	CSARKTGAGYEQYF
TRBV10-3	NA	TRBJ2-3	NA	TGTGCCATCAGAGGTTCACAGGGCATGACAGATACGCAGTATTTT	CAIRGSQGMTDTQYF
TRBV20-1	TRBD1	TRBJ2-3	NA	TGCAGTGCCTCCTCTCCTGGACAGGGGCCCACAGATACGCAGTATTTT	CSASSPGQGPTDTQYF
TRBV7-2	NA	TRBJ2-1	NA	TGTGCCAGCAGCATTTTCGGGGGTCGACCACGCAATGAGCAGTTCTTC	CASSIFGGRPRNEQFF
TRBV9	NA	TRBJ2-5	many	TGTGCCAGCAGCTCCCGAACGGCAACCCGAGAGACCCAGTACTTC	CASSSRTATRETQYF
TRBV12-3/TRBV12-4	TRBD1	TRBJ1-1	NA	TGTGCCAGCAGGCCTAGACAGGGAAGCCGCACTGAAGCTTTCTTT	CASRPRQGSRTEAFF
TRBV10-3	TRBD1	TRBJ2-7	NA	TGTGCCATCAGTGAGTCTCGGACAGGGTTCTACGAGCAGTACTTC	CAISESRTGFYEQYF
TRBV7-3	NA	TRBJ2-5	NA	TGTGCCAGCAGCTTATGGGCAGGGCAAGAGACCCAGTACTTC	CASSLWAGQETQYF
TRBV29-1	NA	TRBJ2-4	NA	TGCAGCGTTGAAGATCGGCCGGGCAGGAACATTCAGTACTTC	CSVEDRPGRNIQYF
TRBV9	NA	TRBJ2-7	many	TGTGCCAGCAGCGTCGGAGGGGTCTACGAGCAGTACTTC	CASSVGGVYEQYF
TRBV3-1	NA	TRBJ1-5	few	TGTGCCAGCAGCCAAACAATCAAGCAGCCCCAGCATTTT	CASSQTIKQPQHF
TRBV3-1	TRBD2	TRBJ2-7	few	TGTGCCAGCAGCCAACGGGGACTAACGTCTCACGAGCAGTACTTC	CASSQRGLTSHEQYF
TRBV10-3	NA	TRBJ2-7	NA	TGTGCCATCAGTGTTGGGCCGGGGGACAGTGAAGCCTACGAGCAGTACTTC	CAISVGPGDSEAYEQYF
TRBV12-3/TRBV12-4	TRBD1	TRBJ1-5	few	TGTGCCAGCAGTCGTACAGGGGGCGGTCAGCCCCAGCATTTT	CASSRTGGGQPQHF
TRBV12-3/TRBV12-4	TRBD2	TRBJ2-1	NA	TGTGCCAGCACCCTAGCGGGTGAGCAGTTCTTC	CASTLAGEQFF
TRBV5-1	NA	TRBJ2-3	NA	TGCGCCAGCAGCCCGGACTACGGCACAGATACGCAGTATTTT	CASSPDYGTDTQYF
TRBV4-2	TRBD2	TRBJ2-1	NA	TGTGCCTCCTCGCAGACCGGGAGGAATGAGCAGTTCTTC	CASSQTGRNEQFF
TRBV20-1	TRBD1	TRBJ2-7	NA	TGCAGTGCTAGTTACCCGGGACAGGGGGCCTACGAGCAGTACTTC	CSASYPGQGAYEQYF
TRBV29-1	TRBD2	TRBJ2-1	NA	TGCAGCGTTGAAGAACCGGGACTAGGCAATGAGCTGTTCTTC	CSVEEPGLGNELFF
TRBV4-1	NA	TRBJ2-1	few	TGCGCCAGCAGCCAAGGGATAATAAAGTCAGGGGACTACAATGAGCAGTTCTTC	CASSQGIIKSGDYNEQFF
TRBV12-3/TRBV12-4	TRBD1	TRBJ2-4	few	TGTGCCAGCAGTCACGGACAGGGAGAGTACATTCAGTACTTC	CASSHGQGEYIQYF
TRBV20-1	TRBD1	TRBJ2-1	NA	TGCAGTGCCATCCCGGGACAGGGTTGGTATGAGCAGTTCTTC	CSAIPGQGWYEQFF
TRBV20-1	TRBD1	TRBJ2-7	NA	TGCAGTGCACTACCTCCAGGGGGCTCCTACGAGCAGTACTTC	CSALPPGGSYEQYF
TRBV12-3/TRBV12-4	NA	TRBJ2-1	few	TGTGCCAGCAGTTTTTTCGGTAGTGAGCAGTTCTTC	CASSFFGSEQFF
TRBV12-3/TRBV12-4	TRBD1	TRBJ2-5	few	TGTGCCAGCAGTTTAGCGCCAGGGGGCGGTGAGACCCAGTACTTC	CASSLAPGGGETQYF
TRBV3-1	NA	TRBJ2-4	NA	TGTGCCAGCAGCCAAGAAATACTAGAACCTATAATAGCCAAAAACATTCAGTACTTC	CASSQEILEPIIAKNIQYF
TRBV5-5	NA	TRBJ2-5	NA	TGTGCCAGCAGCTTGCGACGCGGACAGCCTGGTAGTTTTGGAGAGACCCAGTACTTC	CASSLRRGQPGSFGETQYF
TRBV29-1	TRBD2	TRBJ2-3	NA	TGCAGCGCCAAAGGAGCGGGAGTGTCAGATACGCAGTATTTT	CSAKGAGVSDTQYF
TRBV2	NA	TRBJ2-4	NA	TGTGCCAGCAGTCCACAGACCCTAGCCAAAAACATTCAGTACTTC	CASSPQTLAKNIQYF